This TCR beta chain came from a study of OX40 agonist ivuxolimab in advanced cancers. Study-wide context: Ivuxolimab, which targeted the costimulatory receptor OX40 (CD134), was an agonistic, fully human IgG2 monoclonal antibody. Intravenous ivuxolimab was administered to patients every 2 weeks at six dose levels: 0.01, 0.1, 0.3, 1.5, 3 and 10 mg/kg. Of the 50 or so patients in dose escalation, about 20 had hepatocellular carcinoma, about 15 had melanoma, 9 had renal cell carcinoma and 9 had head and neck cancer. A male proportion of 75% to 85% and a mean age of 60 years, ranging from roughly 23 to 80, were recorded for the dose-escalation cohort. Prior anti-PD-1, anti-PD-L1 or anti-CTLA-4 therapy was permitted, and checkpoint inhibitors had been received by about 37% of dose-escalation patients. Partial responses were achieved by three dose-escalation patients, of whom one had hepatocellular carcinoma and two had cutaneous melanoma. Peripheral TCRbeta sequencing aimed to test whether ivuxolimab altered TCR sequence diversity and caused clonal T-cell expansion. The monotherapy dose-escalation portion (N = 52 patients) of the phase I ivuxolimab trial is reported in the paper.

Note on this clone: Its antigen target is currently unknown. The input lacks base qualities; no much larger clone sits a single base away.

Beyond this particular receptor, the publication reports: On average, CD8+ T cells showed more expanded clones than CD4+ T cells after ivuxolimab. Low levels of normalized T-cell clonal expansion were also shown by some nonresponding patients. In the 0.1-3.0 mg/kg groups, partial responders had among the lowest normalized peripheral clonal expansion, particularly in CD8+ T cells. Clonal expansion of both CD4+ and CD8+ blood T cells was observed from baseline to week 6 at doses 0.1 to 3.0 mg/kg. Antigen specificity was not determined for the clonally expanded peripheral T cells.

V lost 5 bases and J lost 6 bases, and the count of bases not matched to a germline gene is 10. The CDR3 sequence holds 15 residues, the cysteine and phenylalanine included. Kept here is only the CDR3 DNA, which spans 45 bases and is read in frame from base 1. CDR1 SGHTA and CDR2 FQGNSA were looked up in the germline V gene. Patients with a history of autoimmune disease or receiving systemic immunosuppression were excluded from the trial. Peripheral blood for TCR sequencing was collected from all dose cohorts at baseline, on cycle 4 day 1, and on cycle 7 day 1. Samples came from an open-label, multicenter, first-in-human phase I dose-escalation trial of ivuxolimab. Adults with locally advanced or metastatic melanoma, renal cell, hepatocellular, or head and neck squamous cell carcinoma were enrolled in the trial. Before TCR sequencing, CD4+ T cells and CD8+ T cells were sorted from peripheral blood as separate populations.

To sequence the TCRbeta CDR3 region, genomic DNA was isolated from the sorted cells. The immunoSEQ Assay was used to sequence the TCRbeta CDR3 regions. TCRdb provides this immuneACCESS table in a form limited to in-frame rearrangements. Some clones are lacking; in checked studies, under half of them reflect an unresolved V gene, and why the rest are absent is not known. In all, the sample holds roughly 93,000 clones, and about 80% of those were seen once. The ten largest make up roughly 5.5% of the sample. This clonotype was sampled from an adult with an advanced solid tumor such as melanoma, head and neck, liver or kidney cancer. The sample was CD4+ or CD8+ T cells sorted from blood, taken in a trial of the OX40 agonist ivuxolimab. The chain couples TRBV7-2 to TRBJ1-3; the junction holds 7 bases that match TRBD1. The encoded CDR3 is CASSVGTAGVNTIYF. The nucleotide sequence is given as TGTGCCAGCAGCGTAGGGACAGCTGGGGTAAACACCATATATTTT.